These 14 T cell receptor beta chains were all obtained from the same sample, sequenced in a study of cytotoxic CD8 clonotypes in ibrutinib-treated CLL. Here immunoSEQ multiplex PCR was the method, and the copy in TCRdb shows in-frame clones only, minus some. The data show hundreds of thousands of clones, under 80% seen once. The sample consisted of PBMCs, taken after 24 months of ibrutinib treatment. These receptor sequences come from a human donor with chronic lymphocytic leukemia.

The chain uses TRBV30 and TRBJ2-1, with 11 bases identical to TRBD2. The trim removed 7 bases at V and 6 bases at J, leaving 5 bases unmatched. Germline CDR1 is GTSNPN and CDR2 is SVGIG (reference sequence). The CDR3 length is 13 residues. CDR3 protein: CALAGGPFNEQFF. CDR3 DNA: TGTGCCTTAGCGGGAGGGCCCTTCAATGAGCAGTTCTTC.

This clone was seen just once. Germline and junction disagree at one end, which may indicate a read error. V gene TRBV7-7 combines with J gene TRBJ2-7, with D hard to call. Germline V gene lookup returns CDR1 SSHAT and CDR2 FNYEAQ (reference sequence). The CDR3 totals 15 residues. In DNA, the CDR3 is TGTGCTAGCAGCTTAACCGGACCTTACGGGTACGAGCAGTACTTC. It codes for CASSLTGPYGYEQYF.

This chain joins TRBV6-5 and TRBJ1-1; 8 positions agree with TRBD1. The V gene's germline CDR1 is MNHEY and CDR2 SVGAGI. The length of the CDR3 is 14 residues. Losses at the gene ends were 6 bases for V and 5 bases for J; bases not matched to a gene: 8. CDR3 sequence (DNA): TGTGCCAGCAGGATAAACAGGGGGTTGACTGAAGCTTTCTTT. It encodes CASRINRGLTEAFF.

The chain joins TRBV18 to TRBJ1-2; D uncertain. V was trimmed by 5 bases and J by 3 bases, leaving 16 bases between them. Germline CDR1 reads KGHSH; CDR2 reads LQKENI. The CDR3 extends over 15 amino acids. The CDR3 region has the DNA TGTGCCAGCTCAGCTTCGGCAGGCCTAGACTATGGCTACACCTTC. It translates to CASSASAGLDYGYTF.

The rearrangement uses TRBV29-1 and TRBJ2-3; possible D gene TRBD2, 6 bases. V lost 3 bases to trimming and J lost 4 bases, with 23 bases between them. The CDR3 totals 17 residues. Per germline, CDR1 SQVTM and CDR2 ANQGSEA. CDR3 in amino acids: CSVDHLGGYGGSDTQYF. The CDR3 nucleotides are TGCAGCGTTGACCATTTGGGCGGCTACGGAGGGTCAGATACGCAGTATTTT.

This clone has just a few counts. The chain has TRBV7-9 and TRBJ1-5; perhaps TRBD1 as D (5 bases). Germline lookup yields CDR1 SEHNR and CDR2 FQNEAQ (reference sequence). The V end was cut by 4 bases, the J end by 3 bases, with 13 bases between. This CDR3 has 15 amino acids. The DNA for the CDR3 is TGTGCCAGCAGCTCGGGACTGTCACCCAATCAGCCCCAGCATTTT. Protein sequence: CASSSGLSPNQPQHF.

The CDR3 spells CATSRETVKAYEQYF. The CDR3 DNA reads TGTGCCACCAGCAGAGAGACAGTAAAAGCCTACGAGCAGTACTTC. The rearrangement links TRBV15 to TRBJ2-7, with D tentatively TRBD1 (5 bases). The CDR3 consists of 15 residues. Germline V gene data show CDR1 as LNHNV and CDR2 as YYDKDF (reference sequence). V lost 0 bases and J lost 2, with 11 bases in between.

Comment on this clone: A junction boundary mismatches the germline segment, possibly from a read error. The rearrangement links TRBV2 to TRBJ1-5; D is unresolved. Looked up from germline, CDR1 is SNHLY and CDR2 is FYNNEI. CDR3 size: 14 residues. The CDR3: CASREELIASRQHF. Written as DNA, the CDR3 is TGTGCCAGCAGGGAAGAGCTAATTGCCTCCCGCCAGCATTTT.

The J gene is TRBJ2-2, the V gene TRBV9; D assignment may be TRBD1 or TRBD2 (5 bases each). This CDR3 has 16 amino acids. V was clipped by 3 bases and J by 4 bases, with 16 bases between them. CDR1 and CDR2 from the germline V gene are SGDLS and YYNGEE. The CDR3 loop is CASSDPPWGTTGELFF. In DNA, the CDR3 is TGTGCCAGCAGCGATCCCCCATGGGGGACCACCGGGGAGCTGTTTTTT.

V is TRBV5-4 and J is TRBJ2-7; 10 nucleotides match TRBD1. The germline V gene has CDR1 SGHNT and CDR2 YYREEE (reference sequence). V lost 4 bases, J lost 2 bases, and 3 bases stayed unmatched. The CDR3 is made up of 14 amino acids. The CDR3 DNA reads TGTGCCAGCAGCCCGGACAGGGGGACCTACGAGCAGTACTTC. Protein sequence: CASSPDRGTYEQYF.

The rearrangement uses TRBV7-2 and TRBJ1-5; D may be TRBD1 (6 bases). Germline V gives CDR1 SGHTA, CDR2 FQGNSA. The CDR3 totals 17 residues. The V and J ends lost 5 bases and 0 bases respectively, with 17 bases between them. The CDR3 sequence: CASSPGALPYSNQPQHF. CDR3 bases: TGTGCCAGCAGCCCAGGGGCCCTCCCCTATAGCAATCAGCCCCAGCATTTT.

As DNA, the CDR3 is TGTGCCAGCACCCCGGGACAGACAACCTACGAGCAGTACTTC. Encoded protein: CASTPGQTTYEQYF. The V and J genes are TRBV28 and TRBJ2-7; 7 bases agree with TRBD1. The CDR3 spans 14 residues. Trimming cost V 7 bases and J 2 bases; bases outside gene matches: 8. Germline lookup yields CDR1 MDHEN and CDR2 SYDVKM.

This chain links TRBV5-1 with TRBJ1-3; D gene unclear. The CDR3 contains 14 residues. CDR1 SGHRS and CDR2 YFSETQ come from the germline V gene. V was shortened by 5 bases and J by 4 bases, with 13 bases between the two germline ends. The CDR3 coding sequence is TGCGCCAGCAGGGTGGGGTCAGCAGGAAACACCATATATTTT. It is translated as CASRVGSAGNTIYF.

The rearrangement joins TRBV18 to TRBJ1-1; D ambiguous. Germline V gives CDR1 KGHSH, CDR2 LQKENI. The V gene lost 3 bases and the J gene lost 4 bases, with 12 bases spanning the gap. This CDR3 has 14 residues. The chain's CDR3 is CASSPLEEGTEAFF. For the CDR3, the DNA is TGTGCCAGCTCACCGTTAGAAGAGGGCACTGAAGCTTTCTTT.